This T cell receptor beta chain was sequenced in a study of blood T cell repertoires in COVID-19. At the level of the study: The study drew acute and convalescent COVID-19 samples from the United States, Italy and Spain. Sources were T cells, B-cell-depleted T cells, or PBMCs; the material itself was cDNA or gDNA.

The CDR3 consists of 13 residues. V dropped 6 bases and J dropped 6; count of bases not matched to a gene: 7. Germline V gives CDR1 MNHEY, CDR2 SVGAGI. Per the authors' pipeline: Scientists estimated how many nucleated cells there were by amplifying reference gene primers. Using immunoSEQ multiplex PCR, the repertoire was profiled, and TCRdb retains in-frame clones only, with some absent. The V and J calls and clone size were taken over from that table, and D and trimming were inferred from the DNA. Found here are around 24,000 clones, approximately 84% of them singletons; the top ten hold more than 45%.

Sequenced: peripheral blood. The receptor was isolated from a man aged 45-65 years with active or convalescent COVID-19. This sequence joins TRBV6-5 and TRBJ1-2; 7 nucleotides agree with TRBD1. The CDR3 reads CASRPTGWNGYTF. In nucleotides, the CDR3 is TGTGCCAGCAGGCCGACAGGGTGGAATGGCTACACCTTC.